This T cell receptor beta chain was captured by sequencing in a study of PD-1 blockade in classical Hodgkin lymphoma. Study as a whole: Patients got intravenous nivolumab 3 mg/kg every 2 weeks. Study results and caveats: The study reported lower baseline TCR diversity in newly diagnosed patients than in healthy donors.

Each patient's relapse followed autologous stem cell transplantation, and brentuximab vedotin exposure varied. Best responses were complete response, partial response or progressive disease. Some clones are missing from TCRdb's copy, which holds only in-frame ones; the method was immunoSEQ multiplex PCR. The sample has roughly 11,000 clones, 80% to 90% seen once. V was clipped by 5 bases and J by 9 bases, with 17 bases between them. The germline CDR1 and CDR2 sequences are LNHDA and SQIVND (reference sequence). The CDR3 length is 15 residues. Details on this clone: Its specificity is unknown.

The chain recombines TRBV19 with TRBJ1-6, with no clear D. The TCR was taken from a human donor with classical Hodgkin lymphoma. Sample: peripheral blood mononuclear cells (PBMCs), taken at baseline. The CDR3 DNA reads TGTGCCAGTAGTCTCCTCAGTGAGGGAAGTTCACCCCTCCACTTT. As protein: CASSLLSEGSSPLHF.